This TCR beta chain was identified in a study of blood T cell repertoires in COVID-19. Study context: Researchers got acute and convalescent COVID-19 samples from the United States, Italy and Spain.

Original handling: It was from reference gene primer amplification that nucleated cell counts were estimated. The protocol was immunoSEQ multiplex PCR, while the TCRdb copy is restricted to in-frame clones and leaves out a portion. Clonal size and the V and J genes are those of that table, whereas D and trimming came from the DNA. The sample includes 250,000 to 350,000 clones, roughly nine tenths of them seen just once. The germline V gene has CDR1 SNHLY and CDR2 FYNNEI. J gave up 3 bases and V 1 base, and 5 bases lay outside the gene matches. The CDR3 loop spans 15 amino acids. The clonotype originates from a man in his late teens or twenties with active or convalescent COVID-19. This chain uses TRBV2 with TRBJ2-7, with 8 bases matching TRBD1. Sequences were obtained from peripheral blood. The CDR3 spells CASSEGDRTLYEQYF. The CDR3 nucleotides read TGTGCCAGCAGTGAAGGGGACAGGACCCTCTACGAGCAGTACTTC.